These 25 T cell receptor beta chains originate from one sample sequenced in a study of Tregs in tolerant kidney transplant recipients. Clones were read by immunoSEQ multiplex PCR, and TCRdb kept only the in-frame ones, dropping some. The table includes 90,000 to 130,000 clones, about 90% detected once. The specimen comprised CD4+ T cells from blood, sampled before the transplant. The receptors shown here come from a human donor who received a combined kidney and bone marrow transplant.

The V gene is TRBV7-9, the J gene TRBJ1-1, with 8 bases lining up with TRBD1. Germline V gene sequence: CDR1 SEHNR, CDR2 FQNEAQ (reference sequence). Trimming removed 3 bases from V and 1 base from J; junction bases left unmatched: 1. This CDR3 has 14 residues. This CDR3 reads CASSFGTGNTEAFF. CDR3 nucleotides: TGTGCCAGCAGCTTCGGGACAGGGAACACTGAAGCTTTCTTT.

This sequence joins TRBV5-5 and TRBJ2-1; 8 positions match TRBD2. This CDR3 has 15 amino acids. CDR1 SGHKS and CDR2 YYEKEE come from the germline V gene (reference sequence). V dropped 1 base and J dropped 7; count of bases not matched to a gene: 7. CDR3 amino acids: CASSLSGGRTNEQFF. DNA for the CDR3: TGTGCCAGCAGCTTGTCGGGCGGGAGGACTAATGAGCAGTTCTTC.

The rearrangement links TRBV7-2 to TRBJ2-3; TRBD2 is a possible D gene (6 bases). Per the germline V gene, CDR1 is SGHTA and CDR2 is FQGNSA. CDR3 length: 16 residues. Trimming took 0 bases from V and 5 from J, leaving 15 bases between them. CDR3 loop: CASSLATAWRGDTQYF. The CDR3 region has the DNA TGTGCCAGCAGCTTAGCCACAGCATGGAGGGGAGATACGCAGTATTTT.

This clone was detected only once. J is TRBJ2-7 and V is TRBV5-1, with unresolved D. From germline, CDR1 is SGHRS and CDR2 YFSETQ. V lost 0 bases, J lost 0 bases, and 10 bases lay in between. The CDR3 extends over 15 amino acids. DNA for the CDR3: TGCGCCAGCAGCTTGGTCTTCTCTAGCTCCTACGAGCAGTACTTC. Translating gives CASSLVFSSSYEQYF.

The chain uses TRBV7-2 and TRBJ2-3; D remains ambiguous. Per germline, CDR1 SGHTA and CDR2 FQGNSA. The length of the CDR3 is 13 residues. V lost 2 bases, J lost 8 bases, and 11 bases lay in between. The CDR3 coding sequence is TGTGCCAGCAGCTTAAAAGACTTGGGTACGCAGTATTTT. This encodes CASSLKDLGTQYF.

This sequence joins TRBV5-1 and TRBJ1-1, with D uncertain. The germline V and J ends were trimmed by 0 bases and 5 bases, with 8 bases remaining between them. Germline CDR1 and CDR2: SGHRS and YFSETQ. This CDR3 comprises 13 residues. CDR3 nucleotide sequence: TGCGCCAGCAGCTTGGCCGAGGCGACTGAAGCTTTCTTT. Residues: CASSLAEATEAFF.

This clone came up once. This chain connects TRBV6-5 to TRBJ2-7, with D unclear. Trimming left V 0 bases short and J 3 bases short, with 12 bases between. Per germline, CDR1 MNHEY and CDR2 SVGAGI. The CDR3 has 15 residues. The DNA for the CDR3 is TGTGCCAGCAGTTACTCGATGGCAGGTGGCTACGAGCAGTACTTC. This gives the protein CASSYSMAGGYEQYF.

About this clone itself: This CDR3 is also generated by other DNA sequences in the sample. CDR3 in DNA: TGTGCCAGTAGTATTCGGCAGGGCAATCAGCCCCAGCATTTT. Protein product: CASSIRQGNQPQHF. V gene TRBV19 combines with J gene TRBJ1-5, with unresolved D. Trimming shortened V by 3 bases and J by 2 bases, and 8 bases separated the two germline ends. CDR3 size: 14 residues. The germline CDR1 and CDR2 sequences are LNHDA and SQIVND (reference sequence).

This clone was seen only once. V usage is TRBV5-6 and J usage is TRBJ2-7, with D tentatively TRBD2 (6 bases). The V and J ends lost 4 bases and 3 bases respectively, with 23 bases between them. There are 17 residues in the CDR3. The germline V gene has CDR1 SGHDT and CDR2 YYEEEE. The CDR3 nucleotides read TGTGCCAGCAGCCCACGATTCCCCGGGCGCGGGGACTACGAGCAGTACTTC. It specifies CASSPRFPGRGDYEQYF. The complete variable domain, with remaining parts taken from reference TRBV5-6 and TRBJ2-7, reads DAGVTQSPTHLIKTRGQQVTLRCSPKSGHDTVSWYQQALGQGPQFIFQYYEEEERQRGNFPDRFSGHQFPNYSSELNVNALLLGDSALYLCASSPRFPGRGDYEQYFGPGTRLTVT.

This clone was picked up a small number of times. The chain employs TRBV2 and TRBJ2-1, with 11 bases matching TRBD2. The V gene's germline CDR1 is SNHLY and CDR2 FYNNEI. CDR3 length: 15 amino acids. J was trimmed by 7 bases and V by 4 bases; bases with no gene match: 6. The CDR3 sequence is CASSVMGLAENEQFF. CDR3 in DNA: TGTGCCAGCAGTGTTATGGGACTAGCGGAGAATGAGCAGTTCTTC. Drawing the rest from reference TRBV2 and TRBJ2-1, the complete variable domain is EPEVTQTPSHQVTQMGQEVILRCVPISNHLYFYWYRQILGQKVEFLVSFYNNEISEKSEIFDDQFSVERPDGSNFTLKIRSTKLEDSAMYFCASSVMGLAENEQFFGPGTRLTVL.

The chain links TRBV11-3 to TRBJ1-1; D remains unclear. Between the trimmed V and J ends, which lost 2 bases and 1 base, there was a span of 5 bases. The CDR3 runs 13 residues. CDR1 and CDR2 (germline): SGHNT, YENEEA. The CDR3 DNA reads TGTGCCAGCAGCTTACCAGGGAACACTGAAGCTTTCTTT. This codes for CASSLPGNTEAFF.

The rearrangement links TRBV7-2 to TRBJ1-1; a weak D match, TRBD1 (5 bases). The V gene's germline CDR1 is SGHTA and CDR2 FQGNSA. This CDR3 comprises 14 residues. The germline V and J ends were trimmed by 3 bases and 6 bases, with 14 bases remaining between them. The CDR3: CASSLIGRGAEAFF. As DNA, the CDR3 is TGTGCCAGCAGCTTGATTGGACGGGGGGCTGAAGCTTTCTTT.

This chain uses TRBV5-1 with TRBJ1-2; a weak D match, TRBD1 (6 bases). V was shortened by 4 bases and J by 4 bases, with 11 bases between the two germline ends. The CDR3 loop spans 13 amino acids. Looked up from germline, CDR1 is SGHRS and CDR2 is YFSETQ. CDR3: CASSPQGTYGYTF. The CDR3 nucleotides read TGCGCCAGCAGCCCCCAGGGGACCTATGGCTACACCTTC.

This chain joins TRBV7-2 and TRBJ2-3; a possible D gene is TRBD1 (5 bases). V gave up 1 base and J gave up 1 base, with 15 bases separating them. The CDR3 has 17 amino acids. Germline CDR1 reads SGHTA; CDR2 reads FQGNSA. The DNA for the CDR3 is TGTGCCAGCAGCTTAGGGGGCTGGGGTGCTGGCACAGATACGCAGTATTTT. This sequence encodes CASSLGGWGAGTDTQYF. The full variable domain, with the rest looked up from reference TRBV7-2 and TRBJ2-3, is GAGVSQSPSNKVTEKGKDVELRCDPISGHTALYWYRQSLGQGLEFLIYFQGNSAPDKSGLPSDRFSAERTGGSVSTLTIQRTQQEDSAVYLCASSLGGWGAGTDTQYFGPGTRLTVL.

The rearrangement uses TRBV11-2 and TRBJ1-2; D gene unclear. This CDR3 has 15 amino acids. Trimming cost V 5 bases and J 3 bases, with 16 bases left between them. In germline, CDR1 is SGHAT, CDR2 FQNNGV. The CDR3, as DNA: TGTGCCAGCAGCACGCCCGTTTTGGGCGACTATGGCTACACCTTC. Its translation: CASSTPVLGDYGYTF.

The V call is TRBV27, the J call TRBJ1-2, with D possibly being TRBD1 (6 bases). The CDR3 runs to 14 residues. Germline V gives CDR1 MNHEY, CDR2 SMNVEV (reference sequence). The V end was cut by 1 base, the J end by 8 bases, with 14 bases between. This chain's CDR3 is CASSLLEGGRGYTF. In DNA, the CDR3 is TGTGCCAGCAGTTTATTAGAAGGGGGTAGGGGCTACACCTTC.

This clone has a single count. The rearrangement joins TRBV18 to TRBJ2-5; the D gene is possibly TRBD2 (6 bases). Germline V CDR1 and CDR2: KGHSH, LQKENI. V was shortened by 3 bases and J by 7 bases, with 15 bases between the two germline ends. The CDR3 totals 14 residues. CDR3 in DNA: TGTGCCAGCTCACCGGCGGGACTCTATGGGACCCAGTACTTC. Amino acid sequence: CASSPAGLYGTQYF.

This clone came up many times. The V and J genes are TRBV29-1 and TRBJ2-3, with 7 bases aligning to TRBD2. From germline, CDR1 is SQVTM and CDR2 ANQGSEA. The CDR3 totals 14 residues. V lost 7 bases to trimming and J lost 1 base; unmatched junction nucleotides: 8. The CDR3 sequence is CSAAPGGRTDTQYF. CDR3 nucleotides: TGCAGCGCCGCGCCGGGGGGTCGCACAGATACGCAGTATTTT.

The chain uses TRBV19 and TRBJ1-5; D ambiguous. Trimming shortened V by 0 bases and J by 0 bases, and 9 bases separated the two germline ends. The CDR3 consists of 16 residues. Per germline, CDR1 LNHDA and CDR2 SQIVND (reference sequence). CDR3 in DNA: TGTGCCAGTAGTATAGAGGGGAGGACTAGCAATCAGCCCCAGCATTTT. Amino acids: CASSIEGRTSNQPQHF.

The chain couples TRBV6-1 to TRBJ2-7; 8 bases match TRBD2. The CDR3 loop spans 15 amino acids. Trimming took 9 bases from V and 7 from J; bases not matched to a gene: 17. The V gene's germline CDR1 is MNHNS and CDR2 SASEGT. The CDR3 DNA reads as TGTGCCAGTAACTCGGGGGGGAGCGTATCGTGGGAGCAGTACTTC. The encoded protein is CASNSGGSVSWEQYF.

The genes are TRBV7-2 and TRBJ2-3, with 7 bases matching TRBD2. CDR1 is SGHTA and CDR2 is FQGNSA in the germline V gene. V dropped 0 bases and J dropped 3; count of bases not matched to a gene: 3. The CDR3 is 15 amino acids. CDR3 region: CASSLAGGRTDTQYF. The CDR3 DNA reads TGTGCCAGCAGCTTAGCGGGAGGGCGGACAGATACGCAGTATTTT. The variable domain in full, with the rest retrieved from reference TRBV7-2 and TRBJ2-3, is GAGVSQSPSNKVTEKGKDVELRCDPISGHTALYWYRQSLGQGLEFLIYFQGNSAPDKSGLPSDRFSAERTGGSVSTLTIQRTQQEDSAVYLCASSLAGGRTDTQYFGPGTRLTVL.

The genes are TRBV7-9 and TRBJ2-7, with a tentative D call TRBD1 (7 bases). Germline V gives CDR1 SEHNR, CDR2 FQNEAQ (reference sequence). Trimming pared 5 bases from V and 6 bases from J, leaving 23 bases between. The CDR3 consists of 16 residues. In DNA form, the CDR3 reads TGTGCCAGCAGCAGGGGCGGGACAGCTCATTTTCGCGAGCAGTACTTC. It translates to CASSRGGTAHFREQYF.

This rearrangement joins TRBV6-1 to TRBJ2-5; 9 bases match TRBD1. CDR1 and CDR2 from the germline V gene are MNHNS and SASEGT. The trim removed 6 bases at V and 5 bases at J, leaving 4 bases unmatched. This CDR3 comprises 13 residues. CDR3 coding DNA: TGTGCCAGCAGGGGACAGGGTGTCGAGACCCAGTACTTC. It specifies CASRGQGVETQYF.

This chain joins TRBV10-2 and TRBJ2-5, with 9 bases lining up with TRBD2. Germline V lookup: CDR1 WSHSY, CDR2 SAAADI. The CDR3 covers 14 residues. V shed 8 bases, J shed 0 bases, and the junction held 4 bases outside the gene matches. The CDR3 loop reads CASQRGAYQETQYF. The CDR3 DNA follows: TGCGCCAGCCAGCGGGGGGCATACCAAGAGACCCAGTACTTC.

This chain links TRBV7-8 with TRBJ2-7; tentative D call: TRBD2 (5 bases). With 1 base removed from V and 6 bases from J, the gap between germline ends came to 16 bases. Germline-derived CDR1 and CDR2 are SGHVS and FQNEAQ. This CDR3 is 15 amino acids long. The CDR3 DNA sequence: TGTGCCAGCAGCTTAGGCAGCGGATTACCTCCCGAGCAGTACTTC. Translation: CASSLGSGLPPEQYF.